The clone carrying this T cell receptor beta chain is a singleton in its sample. These data belong to a study of blood T cell repertoires in COVID-19. Germline-derived CDR1 and CDR2 are LNHDA and SQIVND (reference sequence). This CDR3 contains 12 residues. The V and J ends lost 10 bases and 7 bases, in that order; junction bases with no gene match: 6. Libraries were prepared by immunoSEQ multiplex PCR; TCRdb keeps only in-frame clonotypes and omits some of them. The data contain 150,000 to 200,000 clones, about nine tenths of them seen just once; the ten biggest clones take up roughly 25%. This chain connects TRBV19 to TRBJ2-1, with 8 bases lining up with TRBD1. The sequenced sample was peripheral blood. This TCR came from a man aged 55 to 70 with acute or convalescent COVID-19. CDR3 sequence (DNA): TGTGCCACAGGACAGGGACGGAATGAGCAGTTCTTC. It specifies CATGQGRNEQFF. The full variable domain, with the rest looked up from reference TRBV19 and TRBJ2-1, is DGGITQSPKYLFRKEGQNVTLSCEQNLNHDAMYWYRQDPGQGLRLIYYSQIVNDFQKGDIAEGYSVSREKKESFPLTVTSAQKNPTAFYLCATGQGRNEQFFGPGTRLTVL.